These 22 T cell receptor beta chains originate from one sample sequenced in a study of identifying expanded T cells in peripheral blood. The assay was immunoSEQ multiplex PCR, and TCRdb's table has in-frame clones only and misses some. Of about 47,000 clones in the sample, around 82% were seen once. The material sequenced was blood. These receptors originate from a person between 18 and 75 years old in good health.

This clone was seen once. The chain combines TRBV9 with TRBJ2-2; tentatively, D is TRBD2 (5 bases). CDR3 length: 15 amino acids. CDR1 and CDR2 (germline): SGDLS, YYNGEE. The V and J ends lost 0 bases and 6 bases respectively, with 12 bases between them. The CDR3 reads CASSVGVRGAGELFF. The CDR3, as DNA: TGTGCCAGCAGCGTAGGGGTCCGGGGTGCCGGGGAGCTGTTTTTT. Based on the CDR3 plus reference TRBV9 and TRBJ2-2, the full variable domain is DSGVTQTPKHLITATGQRVTLRCSPRSGDLSVYWYQQSLDQGLQFLIQYYNGEERAKGNILERFSAQQFPDLHSELNLSSLELGDSALYFCASSVGVRGAGELFFGEGSRLTVL.

The rearrangement uses TRBV19 and TRBJ1-5; D is uncertain. CDR1 is LNHDA and CDR2 is SQIVND in the germline V gene (reference sequence). The CDR3 has 14 amino acids. The V gene lost 7 bases and the J gene lost 10 bases, with 20 bases spanning the gap. CDR3 in amino acids: CASTQREVLRPQHF. CDR3 DNA: TGTGCCAGTACCCAACGTGAGGTTTTAAGACCCCAGCATTTT.

The rearrangement links TRBV7-2 to TRBJ2-4; 8 bases agree with TRBD2. CDR3 length: 15 residues. Per the germline V gene, CDR1 is SGHTA and CDR2 is FQGNSA. J was trimmed by 9 bases and V by 5 bases; bases with no gene match: 12. The chain's CDR3 is CASSPGGARVAIQYF. For the CDR3, the DNA is TGTGCCAGCAGCCCCGGGGGGGCGAGGGTAGCCATTCAGTACTTC.

The chain couples TRBV5-1 to TRBJ2-5; TRBD1 is a possible D gene (5 bases). V lost 0 bases and J lost 1, with 13 bases in between. The germline CDR1 and CDR2 sequences are SGHRS and YFSETQ. CDR3 size: 16 residues. In DNA, the CDR3 is TGCGCCAGCAGCTTGGGATGGGAAAGGGGCCAAGAGACCCAGTACTTC. Its protein product is CASSLGWERGQETQYF.

This rearrangement joins TRBV25-1 to TRBJ1-1; TRBD1 matches at 7 bases. CDR1 and CDR2 from the germline V gene are MGHDK and SYGVNS. The length of the CDR3 is 14 residues. Trimming removed 4 bases from V and 1 base from J; junction bases left unmatched: 3. The CDR3 nucleotides are TGTGCCAGCAGTGGACACAGGGGGAACACTGAAGCTTTCTTT. Encoded protein: CASSGHRGNTEAFF. Using reference TRBV25-1 and TRBJ1-1 for the parts outside the CDR3, the full variable domain is EADIYQTPRYLVIGTGKKITLECSQTMGHDKMYWYQQDPGMELHLIHYSYGVNSTEKGDLSSESTVSRIRTEHFPLTLESARPSHTSQYLCASSGHRGNTEAFFGQGTRLTVV.

The chain combines TRBV6-5 with TRBJ1-3; a weak D match, TRBD1 (5 bases). V was trimmed by 9 bases and J by 5 bases, leaving 14 bases between them. Per the germline V gene, CDR1 is MNHEY and CDR2 is SVGAGI. The CDR3 extends over 13 amino acids. CDR3: CARMGTNRNTIYF. In DNA form, the CDR3 reads TGTGCCAGGATGGGGACGAACCGAAACACCATATATTTT.

The V call is TRBV6-1, the J call TRBJ1-5; D not certain. Trimming removed 0 bases at V and 0 bases at J, with 9 bases between. This CDR3 region has 16 residues. The germline gives CDR1 MNHNS, CDR2 SASEGT. CDR3 coding DNA: TGTGCCAGCAGTGAAGCGTCCAGTTTTAGCAATCAGCCCCAGCATTTT. Its protein is CASSEASSFSNQPQHF.

A note on this clone: Within the sample, other DNA sequences also encode this same CDR3. V gene TRBV29-1 combines with J gene TRBJ2-1; D ambiguous. The V gene lost 4 bases and the J gene lost 2 bases, with 6 bases spanning the gap. Germline CDR1 is SQVTM and CDR2 is ANQGSEA. The CDR3 is made up of 12 amino acids. The CDR3 nucleotides read TGCAGCGTTGGGGCGACCTACAATGAGCAGTTCTTC. The encoded protein is CSVGATYNEQFF.

This rearrangement joins TRBV6-5 to TRBJ2-1; no clear D. The germline V gene has CDR1 MNHEY and CDR2 SVGAGI. Trimming shortened V by 4 bases and J by 5 bases, and 12 bases separated the two germline ends. CDR3 length: 14 residues. The CDR3 loop is CASSSNHQNNEQFF. Written as DNA, the CDR3 is TGTGCCAGCAGTTCCAACCATCAGAACAATGAGCAGTTCTTC.

In DNA form, the CDR3 reads TGCGCCAGCAGCCAAGACAGGTTCTATGGCTACACCTTC. It is translated as CASSQDRFYGYTF. The V call is TRBV4-1, the J call TRBJ1-2; the D is unclear. The V gene lost 0 bases and the J gene lost 4 bases, with 6 bases spanning the gap. The CDR3 covers 13 residues. The germline CDR1 and CDR2 sequences are MGHRA and YSYEKL.

The V call is TRBV30, the J call TRBJ1-2; TRBD1 agrees at 7 bases. With 7 bases clipped from V and 0 bases from J, the junction kept 23 bases outside the gene matches. The CDR3 is 19 amino acids. Germline V lookup: CDR1 GTSNPN, CDR2 SVGIG (reference sequence). CDR3 sequence (DNA): TGTGCCTCCAGAGCCAAGGGGGCTGGCGGCGGGACAACTAACTATGGCTACACCTTC. It yields the protein CASRAKGAGGGTTNYGYTF.

Remarks on this clone: Relative to the germline gene, one junction end is altered; a read error may explain this. The chain has TRBV27 and TRBJ2-3; no firm D call. Germline CDR1 is MNHEY and CDR2 is SMNVEV (reference sequence). The CDR3 extends over 14 amino acids. CDR3 loop: CANSLGFRTDTQYF. As DNA, the CDR3 is TGTGCCAACAGTTTGGGTTTCCGTACAGATACGCAGTATTTT.

CDR3 residues: CASSLYVQGQGLAEAFF. CDR3 DNA: TGTGCCAGCAGCTTGTACGTTCAGGGTCAGGGGCTAGCTGAAGCTTTCTTT. The chain has TRBV5-5 and TRBJ1-1; a possible D gene is TRBD1 (6 bases). V was clipped by 1 base and J by 6 bases, with 22 bases between them. This CDR3 has 17 residues. The germline V gene encodes CDR1 SGHKS and CDR2 YYEKEE (reference sequence).

The chain joins TRBV6-5 to TRBJ1-1; no clear D gene. This CDR3 contains 14 residues. Trimming took off 2 bases at V and 5 bases at J, with 12 bases between the two ends. Looked up from germline, CDR1 is MNHEY and CDR2 is SVGAGI. CDR3 DNA: TGTGCCAGCAGTTACGCAACAGTCGCGACTGAAGCTTTCTTT. Translating it yields CASSYATVATEAFF.

Only one count was recorded for this clone. This chain connects TRBV28 to TRBJ2-5, with 12 bases identical to TRBD2. The CDR3 totals 14 residues. The trim removed 5 bases at V and 6 bases at J, leaving 4 bases unmatched. The germline gives CDR1 MDHEN, CDR2 SYDVKM. As DNA, the CDR3 is TGTGCCAGCAGTCCGACTAGCGGGAGCAAGACCCAGTACTTC. Protein: CASSPTSGSKTQYF.

This chain joins TRBV30 and TRBJ2-7, with D maybe TRBD2 (5 bases). Germline values: CDR1 GTSNPN, CDR2 SVGIG (reference sequence). Trimming removed 3 bases from V and 1 base from J, with 16 bases in between. This CDR3 is 15 amino acids long. The CDR3 region has the DNA TGTGCCTGGAGGGCCGGACTTGGGCCATCCTACGAGCAGTACTTC. It is translated as CAWRAGLGPSYEQYF.

The chain employs TRBV5-8 and TRBJ2-2; tentative D call: TRBD1 (5 bases). This CDR3 is built from 17 residues. From germline, CDR1 is SGHTS and CDR2 YDEGEE. Trimming left V 0 bases short and J 1 base short, with 13 bases between. CDR3 nucleotides: TGTGCCAGCAGCTTGGATAAGGGGTTCCGGAACACCGGGGAGCTGTTTTTT. Translating it yields CASSLDKGFRNTGELFF. Together with reference TRBV5-8 and TRBJ2-2, the CDR3 gives the full variable domain: EAGVTQSPTHLIKTRGQQATLRCSPISGHTSVYWYQQALGLGLQFLLWYDEGEERNRGNFPPRFSGRQFPNYSSELNVNALELEDSALYLCASSLDKGFRNTGELFFGEGSRLTVL.

This chain links TRBV18 with TRBJ1-6; D is perhaps TRBD1 (5 bases). Trimming shortened V by 1 base and J by 4 bases, and 5 bases separated the two germline ends. The V gene's germline CDR1 is KGHSH and CDR2 LQKENI. CDR3 length equals 14 residues. The CDR3 sequence is CASSPQGYNSPLHF. The CDR3 DNA follows: TGTGCCAGCTCACCACAGGGGTATAATTCACCCCTCCACTTT. The full variable domain, rest sourced from reference TRBV18 and TRBJ1-6, is NAGVMQNPRHLVRRRGQEARLRCSPMKGHSHVYWYRQLPEEGLKFMVYLQKENIIDESGMPKERFSAEFPKEGPSILRIQQVVRGDSAAYFCASSPQGYNSPLHFGNGTRLTVT.

V is TRBV19 and J is TRBJ1-5, with a tentative D call TRBD1 (5 bases). This CDR3 is built from 14 residues. CDR1 and CDR2 from the germline V gene are LNHDA and SQIVND (reference sequence). Between the trimmed V and J ends, which lost 3 bases and 3 bases, there was a span of 9 bases. CDR3 loop: CASSMGVPNQPQHF. The DNA of the CDR3 is TGTGCCAGTAGTATGGGGGTTCCCAATCAGCCCCAGCATTTT.

The V gene is TRBV28, the J gene TRBJ1-5, with 8 bases fitting TRBD1. The V gene's germline CDR1 is MDHEN and CDR2 SYDVKM. This CDR3 is 14 amino acids long. J gave up 2 bases and V 4 bases, and 1 base lay outside the gene matches. DNA for the CDR3: TGTGCCAGCAGTTCGGGACAGGGCAATCAGCCCCAGCATTTT. Amino acids: CASSSGQGNQPQHF.

The rearrangement uses TRBV6-6 and TRBJ2-7; 12 bases map to TRBD2. Germline assignment: CDR1 MNHNY and CDR2 SVGAGI (reference sequence). The CDR3 is made up of 16 amino acids. V lost 6 bases and J lost 5; bases outside the gene matches: 11. The CDR3 DNA sequence: TGTGCCAGCAGGGATAAACTAGCGGGAGGTCGGAACGAGCAGTACTTC. Encoded protein: CASRDKLAGGRNEQYF.

J is TRBJ2-1 and V is TRBV5-4; D may be TRBD2 (6 bases). The CDR3 consists of 16 residues. Germline V gene data show CDR1 as SGHNT and CDR2 as YYREEE (reference sequence). The V end lost 0 bases, the J end lost 8 bases, and 18 bases lay between the germline ends. As DNA, the CDR3 is TGTGCCAGCAGCTTGGAGGGCTCGATCGGGAGATATGAGCAGTTCTTC. It encodes CASSLEGSIGRYEQFF.